This T cell receptor beta chain was recorded in a study of blood T cells in healthy people across ages. A J-beta primer mix and a sample-barcoded 5' primer were used in a second PCR of about 6 to 12 cycles. Each CDR3 protein is one row after TCRdb ran MiXCR on the 5' RACE reads. The repertoire holds 1.4 million or so distinct CDR3 sequences, 35% to 45% seen once, with under 5% in the top ten. Study-wide points: Lack of knowledge of donor CMV status possibly confounded expanded clonotype changes.

A remark on this clonotype: Its antigen is unidentified.

CDR1 and CDR2 (germline): DFQATT, SNEGSKA (reference sequence). V was cut by 0 bases and J by 7 bases, with 15 bases left in between. The CDR3 has 14 amino acids. The sequence was collected from a woman between 18 and 29 years old in good health. The specimen sequenced was blood. This sequence joins TRBV20-1 and TRBJ1-2; the D gene is possibly TRBD1 (5 bases). The CDR3 protein is CSARDLGRSSGYTF. CDR3 DNA: TGCAGTGCTAGAGATCTGGGACGTAGCAGTGGCTACACCTTC.